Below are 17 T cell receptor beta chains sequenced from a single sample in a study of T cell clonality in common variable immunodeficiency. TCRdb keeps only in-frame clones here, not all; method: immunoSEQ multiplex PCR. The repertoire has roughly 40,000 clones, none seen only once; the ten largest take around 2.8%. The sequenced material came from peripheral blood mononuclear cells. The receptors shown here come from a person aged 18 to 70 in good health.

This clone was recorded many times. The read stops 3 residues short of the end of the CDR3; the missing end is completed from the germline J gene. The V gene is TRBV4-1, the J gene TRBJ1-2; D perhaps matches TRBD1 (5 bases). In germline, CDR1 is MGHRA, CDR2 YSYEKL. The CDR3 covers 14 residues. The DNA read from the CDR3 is TGCGCCAGCAGCCCCCGGCAGGGCCCGGACGGC. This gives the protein CASSPRQGPDG. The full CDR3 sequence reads CASSPRQGPDGYTF.

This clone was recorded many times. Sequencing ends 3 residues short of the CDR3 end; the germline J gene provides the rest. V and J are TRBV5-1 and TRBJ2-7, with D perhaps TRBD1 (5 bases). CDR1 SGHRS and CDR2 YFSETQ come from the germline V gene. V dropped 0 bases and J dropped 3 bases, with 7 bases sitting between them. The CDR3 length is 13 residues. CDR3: CASSLARDYEQYF. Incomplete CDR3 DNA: TGCGCCAGCAGCTTGGCCAGGGACTACGAG.

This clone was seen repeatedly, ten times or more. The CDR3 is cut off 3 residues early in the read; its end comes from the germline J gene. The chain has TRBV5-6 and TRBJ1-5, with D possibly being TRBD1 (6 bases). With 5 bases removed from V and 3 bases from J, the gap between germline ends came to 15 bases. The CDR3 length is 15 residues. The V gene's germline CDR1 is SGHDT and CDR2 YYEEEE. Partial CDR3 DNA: TGTGCCAGCAGTTCGGGGCGGACAGTCAATCAGCCC. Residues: CASSSGRTVNQP. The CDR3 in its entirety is CASSSGRTVNQPQHF.

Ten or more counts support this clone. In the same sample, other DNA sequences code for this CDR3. The CDR3 loop reads CASSPGLAGGPSTDTQYF. The CDR3 bases that were read are TGCGCCAGCAGCCCGGGACTAGCGGGGGGGCCGAGCACAGATACG. V gene TRBV5-1 combines with J gene TRBJ2-3; 16 bases are shared with TRBD2. The CDR3 extends 3 residues past the end of the read, so its final part is completed from the germline J gene. The germline gives CDR1 SGHRS, CDR2 YFSETQ. The CDR3 is made up of 18 amino acids. J gave up 0 bases and V 4 bases, and 5 bases lay outside the gene matches. Full variable domain (missing parts from reference TRBV5-1 and TRBJ2-3): KAGVTQTPRYLIKTRGQQVTLSCSPISGHRSVSWYQQTPGQGLQFLFEYFSETQRNKGNFPGRFSGRQFSNSRSEMNVSTLELGDSALYLCASSPGLAGGPSTDTQYFGPGTRLTVL.

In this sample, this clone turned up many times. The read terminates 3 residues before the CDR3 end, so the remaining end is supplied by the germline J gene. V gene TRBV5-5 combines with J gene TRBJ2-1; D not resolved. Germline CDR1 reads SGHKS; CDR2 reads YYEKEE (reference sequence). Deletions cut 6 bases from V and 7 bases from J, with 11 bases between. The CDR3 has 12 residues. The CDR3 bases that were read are TGTGCCAGCACTGGGCCTGGGAATGAG. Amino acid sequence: CASTGPGNE. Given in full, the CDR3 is CASTGPGNEQFF.

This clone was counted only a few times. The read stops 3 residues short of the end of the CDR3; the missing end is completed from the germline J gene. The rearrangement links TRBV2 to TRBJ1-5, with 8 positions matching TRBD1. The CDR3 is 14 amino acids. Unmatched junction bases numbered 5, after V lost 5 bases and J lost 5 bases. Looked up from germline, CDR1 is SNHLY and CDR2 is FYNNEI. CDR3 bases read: TGTGCCAGCAGTCGCGGGACAGGATATCAGCCC. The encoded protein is CASSRGTGYQP. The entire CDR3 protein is CASSRGTGYQPQHF.

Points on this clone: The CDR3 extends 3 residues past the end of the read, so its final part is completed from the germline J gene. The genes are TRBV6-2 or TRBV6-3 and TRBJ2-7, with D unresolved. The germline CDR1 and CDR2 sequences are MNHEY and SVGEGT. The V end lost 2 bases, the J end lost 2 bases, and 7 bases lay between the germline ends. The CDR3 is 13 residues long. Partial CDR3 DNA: TGTGCCAGCAGTTACACTTTAGCCTACGAG. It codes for CASSYTLAYE. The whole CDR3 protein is CASSYTLAYEQYF.

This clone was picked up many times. CDR3 bases read: TGCAGTGCTCAATTTCAGGGGGCATGGGAGACC. Its protein product is CSAQFQGAWET. The complete CDR3 protein is CSAQFQGAWETQYF. The chain couples TRBV20-1 to TRBJ2-5, with 8 bases that match TRBD1. The read ends 3 residues early relative to the CDR3; the germline J gene fills the gap. This CDR3 comprises 14 residues. In germline, CDR1 is DFQATT, CDR2 SNEGSKA (reference sequence). The V gene end was trimmed by 5 bases and the J gene end by 5 bases; junction bases not matched to a gene: 10.

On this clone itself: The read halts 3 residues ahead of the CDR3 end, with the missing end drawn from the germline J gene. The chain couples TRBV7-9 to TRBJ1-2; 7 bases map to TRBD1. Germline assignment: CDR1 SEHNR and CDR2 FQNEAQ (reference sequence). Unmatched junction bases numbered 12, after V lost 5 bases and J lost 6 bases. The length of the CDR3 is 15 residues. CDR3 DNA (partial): TGTGCCAGCAGCCCACCGGACAGGAGTAGTGATGGC. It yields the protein CASSPPDRSSDG. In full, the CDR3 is CASSPPDRSSDGYTF. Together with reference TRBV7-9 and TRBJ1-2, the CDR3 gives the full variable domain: DTGVSQNPRHKITKRGQNVTFRCDPISEHNRLYWYRQTLGQGPEFLTYFQNEAQLEKSRLLSDRFSAERPKGSFSTLEIQRTEQGDSAMYLCASSPPDRSSDGYTFGSGTRLTVV.

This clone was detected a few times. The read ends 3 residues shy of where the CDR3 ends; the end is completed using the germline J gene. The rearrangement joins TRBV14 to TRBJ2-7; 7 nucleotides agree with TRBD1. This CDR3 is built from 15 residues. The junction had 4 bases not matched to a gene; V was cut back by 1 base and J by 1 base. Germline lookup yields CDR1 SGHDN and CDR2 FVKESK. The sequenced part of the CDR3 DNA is TGTGCCAGCAGCCAAGCACAGGGGATTTCCTACGAG. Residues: CASSQAQGISYE. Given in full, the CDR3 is CASSQAQGISYEQYF.

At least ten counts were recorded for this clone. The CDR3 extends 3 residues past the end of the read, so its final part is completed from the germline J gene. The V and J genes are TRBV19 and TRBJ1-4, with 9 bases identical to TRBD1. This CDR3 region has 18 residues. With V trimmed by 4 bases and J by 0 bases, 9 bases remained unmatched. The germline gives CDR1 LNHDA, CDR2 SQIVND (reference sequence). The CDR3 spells CASSTGTGTGATNEKLFF. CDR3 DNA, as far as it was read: TGTGCCAGTAGTACCGGGACAGGGACCGGAGCAACTAATGAAAAA.

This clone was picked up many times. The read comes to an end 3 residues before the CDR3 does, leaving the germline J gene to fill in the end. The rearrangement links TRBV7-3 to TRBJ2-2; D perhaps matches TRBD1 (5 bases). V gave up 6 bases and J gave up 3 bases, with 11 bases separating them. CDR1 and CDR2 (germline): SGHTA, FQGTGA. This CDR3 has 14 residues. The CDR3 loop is CASRPTDDTGELFF. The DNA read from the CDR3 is TGTGCCAGCAGGCCGACAGACGACACCGGGGAG.

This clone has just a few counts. The covered CDR3 bases are TGTGCCAGCAGCTTGGACAGGGGGAATTCACCC. It yields the protein CASSLDRGNSP. The full CDR3 is CASSLDRGNSPLHF. V and J are TRBV7-9 and TRBJ1-6; 10 nucleotides align to TRBD1. The sequence runs out 3 residues before the end of the CDR3; the remainder is reconstructed from the germline J gene. Unmatched junction bases numbered 0, after V lost 3 bases and J lost 7 bases. This CDR3 comprises 14 residues. CDR1 SEHNR and CDR2 FQNEAQ come from the germline V gene (reference sequence). Full variable domain (remainder filled in from reference TRBV7-9 and TRBJ1-6): DTGVSQNPRHKITKRGQNVTFRCDPISEHNRLYWYRQTLGQGPEFLTYFQNEAQLEKSRLLSDRFSAERPKGSFSTLEIQRTEQGDSAMYLCASSLDRGNSPLHFGNGTRLTVT.

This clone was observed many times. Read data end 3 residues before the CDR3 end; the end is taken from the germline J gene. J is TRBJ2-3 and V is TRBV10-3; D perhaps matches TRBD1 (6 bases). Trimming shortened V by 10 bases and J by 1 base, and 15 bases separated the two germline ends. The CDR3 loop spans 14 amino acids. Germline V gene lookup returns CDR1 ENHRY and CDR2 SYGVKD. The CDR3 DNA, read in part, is TGTGCCACCTGGCTGGGGGCCGGCACAGATACG. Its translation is CATWLGAGTDT. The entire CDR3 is CATWLGAGTDTQYF.

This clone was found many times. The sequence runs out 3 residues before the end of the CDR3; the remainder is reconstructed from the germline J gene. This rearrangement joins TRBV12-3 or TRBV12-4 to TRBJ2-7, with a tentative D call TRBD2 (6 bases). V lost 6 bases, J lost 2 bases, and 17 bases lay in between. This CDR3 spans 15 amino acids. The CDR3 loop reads CASSRDFGFAYEQYF. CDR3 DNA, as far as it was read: TGTGCCAGCAGCCGGGACTTTGGGTTTGCCTACGAG.

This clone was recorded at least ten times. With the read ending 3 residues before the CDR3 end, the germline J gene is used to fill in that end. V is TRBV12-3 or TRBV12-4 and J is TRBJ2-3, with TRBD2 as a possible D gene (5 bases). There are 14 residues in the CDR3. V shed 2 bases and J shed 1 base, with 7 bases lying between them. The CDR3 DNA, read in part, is TGTGCCAGCAGTTTACAGGAGGGCACAGATACG. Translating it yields CASSLQEGTDT. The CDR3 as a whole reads CASSLQEGTDTQYF.

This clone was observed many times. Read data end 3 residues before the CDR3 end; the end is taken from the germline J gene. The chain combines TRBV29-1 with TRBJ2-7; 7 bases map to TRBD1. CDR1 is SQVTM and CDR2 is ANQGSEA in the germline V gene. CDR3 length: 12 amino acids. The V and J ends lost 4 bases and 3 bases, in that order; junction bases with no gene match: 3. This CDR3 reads CSVGQGVYEQYF. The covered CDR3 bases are TGCAGCGTTGGACAGGGAGTCTACGAG.